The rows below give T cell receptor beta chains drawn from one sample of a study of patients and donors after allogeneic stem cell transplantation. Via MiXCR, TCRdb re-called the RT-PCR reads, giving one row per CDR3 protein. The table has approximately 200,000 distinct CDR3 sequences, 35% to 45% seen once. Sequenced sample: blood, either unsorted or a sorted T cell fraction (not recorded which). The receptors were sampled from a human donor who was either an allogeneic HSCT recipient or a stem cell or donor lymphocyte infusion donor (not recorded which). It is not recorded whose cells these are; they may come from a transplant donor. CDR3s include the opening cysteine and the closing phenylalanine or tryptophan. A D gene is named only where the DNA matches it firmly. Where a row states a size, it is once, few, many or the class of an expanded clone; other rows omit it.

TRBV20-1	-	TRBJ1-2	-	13	TGCAGTGCTAGAAATCCGGAGGACTATGGCTACACCTTC	CSARNPEDYGYTF
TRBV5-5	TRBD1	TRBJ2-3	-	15	TGTGCCAGCAGCAGTGACAGGGGAGTCTACGATACGCAGTATTTT	CASSSDRGVYDTQYF
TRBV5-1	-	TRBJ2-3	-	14	TGCGCCAGCAGCGTGGGACATAGCACAGATACGCAGTATTTT	CASSVGHSTDTQYF
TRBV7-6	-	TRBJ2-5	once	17	TGTGCCAGCAGCTTAGAGGTGCATGAGGGTTATACGGAGACCCAGTACTTC	CASSLEVHEGYTETQYF
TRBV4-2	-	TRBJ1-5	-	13	TGTGCCAGCAGCCAGACCCGGGGACAGCCCCAGCATTTT	CASSQTRGQPQHF
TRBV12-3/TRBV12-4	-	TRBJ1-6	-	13	TGTGCCAGCACCTTAAGTCACGTCTCACCCCTCCACTTT	CASTLSHVSPLHF
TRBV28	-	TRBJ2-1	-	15	TGTGCCAGCAGTACCCCGAATAGCTCCTACAATGAGCAGTTCTTC	CASSTPNSSYNEQFF
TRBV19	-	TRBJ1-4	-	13	TGTGCCAGTAGAAAACTGGGGAATGAAAAACTGTTTTTT	CASRKLGNEKLFF
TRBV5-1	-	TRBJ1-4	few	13	TGCGCCAGCAGCTCGGGGATTAATGAAAAACTGTTTTTT	CASSSGINEKLFF
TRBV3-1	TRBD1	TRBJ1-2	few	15	TGTGCCAGCAGCCAAGAGGCAGGGGGCATCTATGGCTACACCTTC	CASSQEAGGIYGYTF
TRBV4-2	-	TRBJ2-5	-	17	TGTGCCAGCAGCCAAGGAAAGGCTAGTGGGGGCCAAGAGACCCAGTACTTC	CASSQGKASGGQETQYF
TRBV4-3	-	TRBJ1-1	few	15	TGCGCCAGCAGCCAAGATGCGGGGGGGAACACTGAAGCTTTCTTT	CASSQDAGGNTEAFF
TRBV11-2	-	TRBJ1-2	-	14	TGTGCCAGCAGCGCCGACAGTAAGAACTATGGCTACACCTTC	CASSADSKNYGYTF
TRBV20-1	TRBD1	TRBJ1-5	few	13	TGCAGTGCAAGACAGGGTTTGAATCAGCCCCAGCATTTT	CSARQGLNQPQHF
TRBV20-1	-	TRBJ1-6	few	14	TGCAGTGCCCCAGATCTTCAGTCAAGGTCACCCCTCCACTTT	CSAPDLQSRSPLHF
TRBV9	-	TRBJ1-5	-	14	TGTGCCAGCAGCGTTGAGCCCTGGGGTCAGCCCCAGCATTTT	CASSVEPWGQPQHF
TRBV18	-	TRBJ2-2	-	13	TGTGCCAGCTCCGTGAGGGACACCGGGGAGCTGTTTTTT	CASSVRDTGELFF
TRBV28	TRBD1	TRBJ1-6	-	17	TGTGCCAGCAGTACGACAGGGGGCCTCTCCTATAATTCACCCCTCCACTTT	CASSTTGGLSYNSPLHF
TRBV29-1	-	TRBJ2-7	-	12	TGCAGCGTTCGAGACGCCGTCTACGAGCAGTACTTC	CSVRDAVYEQYF
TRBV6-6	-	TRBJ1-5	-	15	TGTGCCAGCAGCCCCGGGAGGGATGGCAATCAGCCCCAGCATTTT	CASSPGRDGNQPQHF
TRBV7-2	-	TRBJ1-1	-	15	TGTGCCAGCAGCTTTTTCCCCGGACGGAACACTGAAGCTTTCTTT	CASSFFPGRNTEAFF
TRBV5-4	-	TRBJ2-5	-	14	TGTGCCAGCAGCCCTCGGGCGGGGTTGGAGACCCAGTACTTC	CASSPRAGLETQYF
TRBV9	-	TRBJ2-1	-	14	TGTGCCAGCAGCGTCTCTAGCTCCTACAATGAGCAGTTCTTC	CASSVSSSYNEQFF
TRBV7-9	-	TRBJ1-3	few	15	TGTGCCAGCATCTCAGGTGCAAGCTCTGGAAACACCATATATTTT	CASISGASSGNTIYF
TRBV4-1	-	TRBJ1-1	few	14	TGCGCCAGCAGCAGTCAGACAGGGAACACTGAAGCTTTCTTT	CASSSQTGNTEAFF
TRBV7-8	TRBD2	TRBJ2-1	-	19	TGTGCCAGCACCCAGAGGACTAGCGGGACCTGGAGCTCCTACAATGAGCAGTTCTTC	CASTQRTSGTWSSYNEQFF
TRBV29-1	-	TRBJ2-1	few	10	TGCAGCGTTGACCACAATGAGCAGTTCTTC	CSVDHNEQFF
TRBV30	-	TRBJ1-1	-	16	TGTGCCTGGAGCGACCTCTGGCAGACCATGAACACTGAAGCTTTCTTT	CAWSDLWQTMNTEAFF
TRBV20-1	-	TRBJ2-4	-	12	TGCAGTGCCGGGTTAGCCAAAAACATTCAGTACTTC	CSAGLAKNIQYF
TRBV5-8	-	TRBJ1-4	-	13	TGTGCCAGCAGGCCCCCCGACAGTTCAAAACTGTTTTTT	CASRPPDSSKLFF
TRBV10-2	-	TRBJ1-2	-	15	TGCGCCAGCAGTGCGGGAGAAGTCCTGGGCTATGGCTACACCTTC	CASSAGEVLGYGYTF
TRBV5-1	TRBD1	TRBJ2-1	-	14	TGCGCCAGCAGCCGCGGACAGGGTAGAACTGAGCAGTTCTTC	CASSRGQGRTEQFF
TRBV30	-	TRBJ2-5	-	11	TGTGCCTGGGCTAACAGAGAGACCCAGTACTTC	CAWANRETQYF
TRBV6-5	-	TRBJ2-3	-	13	TGTGCCAGCAGTTGGCTAGCTTCGGATACGCAGTATTTT	CASSWLASDTQYF
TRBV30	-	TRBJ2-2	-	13	TGTGCCTGCGTCCCCTCGAACACCGGGGAGCTGTTTTTT	CACVPSNTGELFF
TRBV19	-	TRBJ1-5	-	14	TGTGCCAGTAGGGGGACGGTACCCAATCAGCCCCAGCATTTT	CASRGTVPNQPQHF
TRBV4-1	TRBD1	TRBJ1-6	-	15	TGCGCCAGCAGCCAAGCCTCAGGGGGAACATCACCCCTCCACTTT	CASSQASGGTSPLHF
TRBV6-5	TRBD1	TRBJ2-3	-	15	TGTGCCAGCAGCCGTAGGGACAGGGTTCAAGATACGCAGTATTTT	CASSRRDRVQDTQYF
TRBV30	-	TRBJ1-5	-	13	TGTGCCTGGGCACCAGGTCCCAATCAGCCCCAGCATTTT	CAWAPGPNQPQHF
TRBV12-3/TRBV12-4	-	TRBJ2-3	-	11	TGTGCCAGCAGCCTCCTCAATACGCAGTATTTT	CASSLLNTQYF
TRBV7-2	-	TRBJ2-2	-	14	TGTGCCAGCAGCTTGGGGCCGAGAACCGGGGAGCTGTTTTTT	CASSLGPRTGELFF
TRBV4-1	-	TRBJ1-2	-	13	TGCGCCAGCAGCGCACGGACTTACTATGGCTACACCTTC	CASSARTYYGYTF
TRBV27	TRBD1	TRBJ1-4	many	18	TGTGCCAGCAGTTTGACCGGACAGGGGGCGGCAACTAATGAAAAACTGTTTTTT	CASSLTGQGAATNEKLFF
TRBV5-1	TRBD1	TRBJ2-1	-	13	TGCGCCAGCAGTCCGAACAGGGGGCTTGAGCAGTTCTTC	CASSPNRGLEQFF
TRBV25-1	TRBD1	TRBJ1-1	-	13	TGTGCCAGCAGCCGGGGGGACAGGGGGTATGCTTTCTTT	CASSRGDRGYAFF
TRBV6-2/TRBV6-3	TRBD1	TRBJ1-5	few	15	TGTGCCAGCAATACAGAGACAGGGTGGGGCCAGCCCCAGCATTTT	CASNTETGWGQPQHF
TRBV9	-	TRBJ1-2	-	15	TGTGCCAGCAGCGTAGCTGCCGGTCGCAACTATGGCTACACCTTC	CASSVAAGRNYGYTF
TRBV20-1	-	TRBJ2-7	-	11	TGCAGTGCTAGAGAATGGGACGAGCAGTACTTC	CSAREWDEQYF
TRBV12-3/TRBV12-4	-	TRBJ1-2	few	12	TGTGCCAGCACCCGAAAAGGATATGGCTACACCTTC	CASTRKGYGYTF
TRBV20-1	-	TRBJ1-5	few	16	TGCAGTGCTAGCTTCGATGGTAGGTGGCGCAATCAGCCCCAGCATTTT	CSASFDGRWRNQPQHF
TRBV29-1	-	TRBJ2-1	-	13	TGCAGCGTGGTAAAAAAGTCCTACAATGAGCAGTTCTTC	CSVVKKSYNEQFF
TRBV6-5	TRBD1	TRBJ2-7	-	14	TGTGCCAGCAGTTACGGGCCAGGGGGCTACGAGCAGTACTTC	CASSYGPGGYEQYF
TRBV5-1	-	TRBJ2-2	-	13	TGCGCCAGCAGGGCTCAGGAGACCGGGGAGCTGTTTTTT	CASRAQETGELFF
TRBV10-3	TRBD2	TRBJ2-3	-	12	TGTGCCACAGGACTAGCCGGAGATACGCAGTATTTT	CATGLAGDTQYF
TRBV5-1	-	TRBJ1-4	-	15	TGCGCCAGCAGCTTGTTGTCTGGGGGCAGGGAAAAACTGTTTTTT	CASSLLSGGREKLFF